These 12 T cell receptor beta chains were all obtained from the same sample, sequenced in a study of PD-L1 blockade in urothelial cancer. TCRdb keeps only in-frame clones here, not all; method: immunoSEQ multiplex PCR. The sample yields fewer than 45,000 clones, roughly 36% seen once. The input for sequencing was tumor tissue, taken before atezolizumab (anti-PD-L1) treatment. Receptors were obtained from a man between 60 and 75 years old with urothelial cancer.

This chain links TRBV19 with TRBJ2-3, with TRBD2 matching over 11 bases. The germline V gene has CDR1 LNHDA and CDR2 SQIVND (reference sequence). Trimming removed 6 bases from V and 5 bases from J; junction bases left unmatched: 13. The CDR3 is 17 amino acids. DNA of the CDR3: TGTGCCAGTAGGTTTAGCGGGAGGGCCCTCGTGGGAGATACGCAGTATTTT. Translating it yields CASRFSGRALVGDTQYF.

This clone was counted only a few times. The CDR3 nucleotides read TGTGCCAGCAGGGACGAGCAAGAGACCCAGTACTTC. Translating gives CASRDEQETQYF. The chain recombines TRBV6-8 with TRBJ2-5; no reliable D call. V gave up 6 bases and J gave up 2 bases, with 7 bases separating them. CDR1 and CDR2 (germline): MNHGY, SAAAGT. This CDR3 contains 12 residues.

This chain joins TRBV7-7 and TRBJ2-6; D is ambiguous. The germline V gene has CDR1 SSHAT and CDR2 FNYEAQ (reference sequence). The CDR3 sequence is 14 residues long. V lost 1 base, J lost 8 bases, and 9 bases lay in between. This CDR3 is CASSLGDASNVLTF. The CDR3 coding sequence is TGTGCCAGCAGCTTAGGTGACGCCTCCAACGTCCTGACTTTC.

The chain joins TRBV2 to TRBJ2-2, with 9 bases aligning to TRBD2. CDR1 is SNHLY and CDR2 is FYNNEI in the germline V gene. V shed 8 bases and J 7 bases; nucleotides not matched to a gene: 5. The CDR3 has 13 residues. The CDR3 coding sequence is TGTGCCAGCGGGCGGGAGGGTGTCGGGGAGCTGTTTTTT. Its translation: CASGREGVGELFF.

This clone occurred once. The rearrangement uses TRBV12-5 and TRBJ2-5, with TRBD2 matching over 12 bases. V shed 1 base, J shed 5 bases, and the junction held 2 bases outside the gene matches. CDR1 is LGHNT, CDR2 FRNRAP, per germline. CDR3 length equals 15 residues. CDR3 sequence reads: CASGLGGLAGETQYF. DNA of the CDR3: TGTGCTAGTGGTTTGGGAGGACTAGCGGGGGAGACCCAGTACTTC.

This clone appeared a few times. Other DNA sequences in the sample encode the same CDR3. The chain has TRBV18 and TRBJ2-7, with a weak D call TRBD1 (7 bases). With 6 bases removed from V and 0 bases from J, the gap between germline ends came to 18 bases. The CDR3 consists of 16 residues. The germline CDR1 and CDR2 sequences are KGHSH and LQKENI. CDR3 region: CASSPGGRGNSYEQYF. CDR3 nucleotide sequence: TGTGCCAGCTCTCCCGGGGGCAGGGGGAACTCCTACGAGCAGTACTTC.

The chain couples TRBV29-1 to TRBJ2-3; D call uncertain. Germline V gene data show CDR1 as SQVTM and CDR2 as ANQGSEA. V shed 0 bases and J shed 1 base, with 8 bases lying between them. The CDR3 loop spans 14 amino acids. Here the CDR3 DNA reads TGCAGCGTTGAAGACCTCAAGGGCACAGATACGCAGTATTTT. Its protein is CSVEDLKGTDTQYF.

This clone was observed a few times. This sequence joins TRBV6-8 and TRBJ1-1, with TRBD1 matching 8 bases. V was clipped by 2 bases and J by 4 bases; unmatched bases: 0. CDR1 and CDR2 (germline): MNHGY, SAAAGT. The CDR3 is 13 residues long. CDR3 DNA: TGTGCCAGCAGTTACGACAGGGGCACTGAAGCTTTCTTT. Amino acids: CASSYDRGTEAFF.

This clone was seen a few times. The rearrangement links TRBV7-2 to TRBJ1-4, with a weak D call TRBD1 (5 bases). Trimming took off 5 bases at V and 8 bases at J, with 12 bases between the two ends. The V gene's germline CDR1 is SGHTA and CDR2 FQGNSA. The CDR3 has 13 amino acids. For the CDR3, the DNA is TGTGCCAGCAGCCCACGGAGGGGCGAAAAACTGTTTTTT. This gives the protein CASSPRRGEKLFF. Combining the CDR3 with reference TRBV7-2 and TRBJ1-4 gives the whole variable domain GAGVSQSPSNKVTEKGKDVELRCDPISGHTALYWYRQSLGQGLEFLIYFQGNSAPDKSGLPSDRFSAERTGGSVSTLTIQRTQQEDSAVYLCASSPRRGEKLFFGSGTQLSVL.

This clone was seen only a few times. J is TRBJ2-7 and V is TRBV9; D is unclear. Trimming stripped 0 bases from V and 8 bases from J, with 15 bases between. The CDR3 is 14 amino acids. Germline CDR1 is SGDLS and CDR2 is YYNGEE. CDR3 sequence: CASSVESQIGKQYF. The CDR3 coding sequence is TGTGCCAGCAGCGTAGAATCCCAGATTGGGAAGCAGTACTTC. Supplemented by reference TRBV9 and TRBJ2-7, the full variable domain reads DSGVTQTPKHLITATGQRVTLRCSPRSGDLSVYWYQQSLDQGLQFLIQYYNGEERAKGNILERFSAQQFPDLHSELNLSSLELGDSALYFCASSVESQIGKQYFGPGTRLTVT.

The V call is TRBV9, the J call TRBJ2-3; 9 bases align to TRBD2. Germline V gene lookup returns CDR1 SGDLS and CDR2 YYNGEE. The trim removed 4 bases at V and 1 base at J, leaving 1 base unmatched. This CDR3 is 14 amino acids long. The CDR3 DNA follows: TGTGCCAGCAGCTTAGCGGGAGGCACAGATACGCAGTATTTT. Protein: CASSLAGGTDTQYF. Full variable domain (remainder filled in from reference TRBV9 and TRBJ2-3): DSGVTQTPKHLITATGQRVTLRCSPRSGDLSVYWYQQSLDQGLQFLIQYYNGEERAKGNILERFSAQQFPDLHSELNLSSLELGDSALYFCASSLAGGTDTQYFGPGTRLTVL.

This clone was seen more than once but under ten times. The CDR3 bases are TGCGCCAGCAGTGAGACTAGCGGGAGGGATACGCAGTATTTT. Protein sequence: CASSETSGRDTQYF. The V call is TRBV10-1, the J call TRBJ2-3, with 12 bases matching TRBD2. The CDR3 extends over 14 amino acids. Germline assignment: CDR1 WNHNN and CDR2 SYGVQD (reference sequence). The ends lost 2 bases at V and 6 bases at J; junction bases unmatched: 0.